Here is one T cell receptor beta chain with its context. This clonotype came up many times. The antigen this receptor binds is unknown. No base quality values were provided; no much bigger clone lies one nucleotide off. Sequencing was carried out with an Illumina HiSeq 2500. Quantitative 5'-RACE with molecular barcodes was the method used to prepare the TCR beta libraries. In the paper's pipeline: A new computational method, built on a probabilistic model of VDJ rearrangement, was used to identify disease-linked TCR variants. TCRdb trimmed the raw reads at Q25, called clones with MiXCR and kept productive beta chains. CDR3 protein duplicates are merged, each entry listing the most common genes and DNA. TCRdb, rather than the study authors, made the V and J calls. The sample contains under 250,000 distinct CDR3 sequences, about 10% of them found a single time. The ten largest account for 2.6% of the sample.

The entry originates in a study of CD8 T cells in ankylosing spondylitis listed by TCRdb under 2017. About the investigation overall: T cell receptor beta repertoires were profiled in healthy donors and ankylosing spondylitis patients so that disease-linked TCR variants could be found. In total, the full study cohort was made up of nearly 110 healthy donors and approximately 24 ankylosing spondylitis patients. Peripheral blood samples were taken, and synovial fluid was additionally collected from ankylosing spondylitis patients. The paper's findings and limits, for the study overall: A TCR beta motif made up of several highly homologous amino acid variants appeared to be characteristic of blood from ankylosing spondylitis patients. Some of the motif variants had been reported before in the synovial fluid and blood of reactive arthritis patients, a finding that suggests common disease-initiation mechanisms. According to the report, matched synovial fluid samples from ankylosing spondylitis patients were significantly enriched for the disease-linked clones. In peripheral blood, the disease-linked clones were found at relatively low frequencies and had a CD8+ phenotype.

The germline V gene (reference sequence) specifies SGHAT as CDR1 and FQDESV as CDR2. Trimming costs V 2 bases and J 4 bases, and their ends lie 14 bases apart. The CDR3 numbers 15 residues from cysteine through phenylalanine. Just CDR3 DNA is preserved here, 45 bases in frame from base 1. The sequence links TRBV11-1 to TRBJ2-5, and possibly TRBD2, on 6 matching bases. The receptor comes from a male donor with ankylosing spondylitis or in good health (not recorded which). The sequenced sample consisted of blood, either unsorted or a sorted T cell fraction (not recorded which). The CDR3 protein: CASSLTDGGGETQYF. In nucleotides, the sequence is TGTGCCAGCAGCTTAACGGACGGGGGAGGAGAGACCCAGTACTTC.